This TCR beta chain was sequenced during a study of regulatory T cells in long-lasting Graves disease. To make TCR beta libraries, researchers used iRepertoire HTBI primers and Arm-PCR of CDR3 regions. Authors' processing steps: Under 75 TRBV and about 14 TRBJ segments were identified across samples. TCRdb recomputed calls from the multiplex PCR reads with MiXCR, one row per CDR3 protein. The V and J calls, along with clone size, are taken from TCRdb and not from the paper's own processing. This sample has a few hundred thousand distinct CDR3 sequences, with 12% found just once. Deletions cut 0 bases from V and 2 bases from J, with 11 bases between. The CDR3 spans 15 residues. Per the germline V gene, CDR1 is LGHNA and CDR2 is YSLEER. The study, taken as a whole, reports: The study found TRBV28, TRBJ1-2 and TRBJ2-5 favored in persistent disease.

This clonotype was observed a handful of times. Its antigen is unidentified. Time point here: newly diagnosed GD, antithyroid drugs for less than 3 months. The TCR library was prepared using RNA isolated from PBMCs. The patients were enrolled through endocrinology in Xi'an, China. This sample was also put to use in a study of T cells in Graves' hyperthyroidism and ophthalmopathy.

The receptor was derived from a woman between 18 and 29 years old with Graves disease. The chain employs TRBV4-3 and TRBJ2-7, with no clear D. This specimen consisted of peripheral blood mononuclear cells (PBMCs), obtained at new diagnosis, from a patient treated with antithyroid drugs. The CDR3: CASSQEVAATYEQYF. The CDR3, as DNA: TGCGCCAGCAGCCAAGAAGTGGCAGCTACCTACGAGCAGTACTTC.